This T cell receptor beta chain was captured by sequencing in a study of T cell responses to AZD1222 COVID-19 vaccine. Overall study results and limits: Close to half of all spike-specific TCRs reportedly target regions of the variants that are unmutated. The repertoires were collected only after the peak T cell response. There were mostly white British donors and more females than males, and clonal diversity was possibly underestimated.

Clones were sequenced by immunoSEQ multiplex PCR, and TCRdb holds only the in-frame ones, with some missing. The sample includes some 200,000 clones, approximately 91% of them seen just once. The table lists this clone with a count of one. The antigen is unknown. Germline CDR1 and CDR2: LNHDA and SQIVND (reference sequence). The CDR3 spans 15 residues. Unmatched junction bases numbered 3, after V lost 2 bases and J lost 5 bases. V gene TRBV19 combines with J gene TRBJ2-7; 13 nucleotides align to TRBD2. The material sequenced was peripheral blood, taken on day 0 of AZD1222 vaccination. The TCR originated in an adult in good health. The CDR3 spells CASSIRTSGRNEQYF. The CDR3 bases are TGTGCCAGTAGTATACGGACTAGCGGGAGAAACGAGCAGTACTTC.